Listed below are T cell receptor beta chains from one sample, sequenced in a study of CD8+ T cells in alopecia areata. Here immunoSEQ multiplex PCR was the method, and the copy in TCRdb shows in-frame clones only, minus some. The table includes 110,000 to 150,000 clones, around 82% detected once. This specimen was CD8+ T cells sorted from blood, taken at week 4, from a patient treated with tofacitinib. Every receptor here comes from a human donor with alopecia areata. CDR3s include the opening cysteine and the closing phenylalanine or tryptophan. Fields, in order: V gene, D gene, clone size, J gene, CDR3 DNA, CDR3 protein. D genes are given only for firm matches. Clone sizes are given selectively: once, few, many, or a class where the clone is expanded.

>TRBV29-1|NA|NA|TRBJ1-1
TGCAGCGGAGCAGGGACACCGAACACTGAAGCTTTCTTT
CSGAGTPNTEAFF
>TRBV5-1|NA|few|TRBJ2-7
TGCGCCAGCAGCCATGGGGGCGGTTACGAGCAGTACTTC
CASSHGGGYEQYF
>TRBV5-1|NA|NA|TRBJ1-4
TGCGCCAGCAGCTCCGGCGGTAGGGCTAATGAAAAACTGTTTTTT
CASSSGGRANEKLFF
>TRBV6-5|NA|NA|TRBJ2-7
TGTGCCAGCAGTTACCAACAGGGCCCCTACGAGCAGTACTTC
CASSYQQGPYEQYF
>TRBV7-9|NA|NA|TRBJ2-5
TGTGCCAGCAGCTTAGAAACTATCAAAGAGACCCAGTACTTC
CASSLETIKETQYF
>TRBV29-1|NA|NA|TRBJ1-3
TGCAGCGGCTTCGTTGGTGGAAACACCATATATTTT
CSGFVGGNTIYF
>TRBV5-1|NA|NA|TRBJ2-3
TGCGCCAGCAGCTTGTATCCCCTTGGAGCCTCAGAACCCACAGATACGCAGTATTTT
CASSLYPLGASEPTDTQYF
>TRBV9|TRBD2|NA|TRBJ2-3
TGTGCCAGCAGCTTTAGCGGGGCTAGCACAGATACGCAGTATTTT
CASSFSGASTDTQYF
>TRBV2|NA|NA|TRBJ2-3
TGTGCCGTCCCCTGGAGGTCGGCAGACACAGATACGCAGTATTTT
CAVPWRSADTDTQYF
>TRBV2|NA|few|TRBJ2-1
TGTGCCAGCAGTACAGGGCCAAGTCGATACAATGAGCAGTTCTTC
CASSTGPSRYNEQFF
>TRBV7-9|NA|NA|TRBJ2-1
TGTGCCAGCAGCTTAGGACAGTACAATGAGCAGTTCTTC
CASSLGQYNEQFF
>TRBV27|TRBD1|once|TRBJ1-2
TGTGCCAGCAGAAAGGCGGGGACAGGAGATGGCTACACCTTC
CASRKAGTGDGYTF
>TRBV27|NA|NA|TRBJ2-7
TGTGCCAGCAGTTTATATGGGGACTCCTACGAGCAGTACTTC
CASSLYGDSYEQYF
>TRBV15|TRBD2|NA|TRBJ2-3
TGTGCCACCAGCTCCCGGGGAGGGCTTTTAGATACGCAGTATTTT
CATSSRGGLLDTQYF
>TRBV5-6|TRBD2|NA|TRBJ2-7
TGTGCCAGCAGAGACAGCGGGGGGTCTTACTACGAGCAGTACTTC
CASRDSGGSYYEQYF
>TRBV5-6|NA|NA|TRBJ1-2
TGTGCCAGCAGCTTGGAGGGGGAAGACTATGGCTACACCTTC
CASSLEGEDYGYTF
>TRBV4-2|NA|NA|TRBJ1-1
TGTGCCAGCAGCCAAAGGGACGTCGACCGGAACACTGAAGCTTTCTTT
CASSQRDVDRNTEAFF
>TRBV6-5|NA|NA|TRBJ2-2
TGTGCCAGCAGTTACGGACACTTGAACACCGGGGAGCTGTTTTTT
CASSYGHLNTGELFF
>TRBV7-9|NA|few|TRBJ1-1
TGTGCCAGCACCTTCCCGACGCATGGGCAGAACACTGAAGCTTTCTTT
CASTFPTHGQNTEAFF
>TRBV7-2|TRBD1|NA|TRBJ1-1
TGTGCCAGCAGCTTCTACTCGTACAGGGGTAGCACTGAAGCTTTCTTT
CASSFYSYRGSTEAFF
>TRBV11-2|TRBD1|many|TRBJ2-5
TGTGCCAGCTGTGGGACAGGGGGTTTAAAGACCCAGTACTTC
CASCGTGGLKTQYF